The 4 T cell receptor beta chains below come from one sample, sequenced in a study of shared clonotypes between healthy human individuals. Selected positively for CCR7 and CD45RO-negative, naive CD8 cells excluded terminally differentiated effector memory CD45RA+ cells. TCRdb's table, derived via immunoSEQ multiplex PCR, lists solely in-frame clones and lacks some. The sample shows roughly 2,000,000 clones, around 93% of them seen only once. The sample consisted of naive CD8+ T cells from PBMCs. Source of these receptors: a man younger than 35 in good health. Some clones in this sample may be carry-over from other donors' samples.

The rearrangement joins TRBV4-2 to TRBJ1-1; D is unresolved. V gave up 1 base and J gave up 0 bases, with 18 bases separating them. Germline CDR1 LGHNA, CDR2 YNFKEQ. CDR3 length: 18 amino acids. CDR3 sequence reads: CASSQVFKSGTVNTEAFF. CDR3 coding DNA: TGTGCCAGCAGCCAAGTCTTCAAGTCGGGCACGGTGAACACTGAAGCTTTCTTT.

J is TRBJ2-1 and V is TRBV25-1; perhaps D is TRBD1 or TRBD2 (6 bases each). Germline V gene data show CDR1 as MGHDK and CDR2 as SYGVNS. Trimming stripped 6 bases from V and 8 bases from J, with 23 bases between. This CDR3 has 16 residues. The CDR3 spells CASSPGAGPSGDEQFF. DNA of the CDR3: TGTGCCAGCAGCCCAGGGGCGGGACCTTCGGGGGATGAGCAGTTCTTC.

This clone is a singleton in its sample. The chain uses TRBV29-1 and TRBJ1-2; tentative D call: TRBD1 (5 bases). Trimming cost V 3 bases and J 4 bases, with 15 bases left between them. Germline-derived CDR1 and CDR2 are SQVTM and ANQGSEA. The CDR3 spans 14 residues. The CDR3 is CSVEGFGGSYGYTF. The CDR3 DNA reads as TGCAGCGTTGAGGGTTTTGGGGGTTCCTATGGCTACACCTTC.

The chain's CDR3 is CASSLAGSGNEQFF. CDR3 coding DNA: TGTGCCAGCAGCTTAGCGGGATCGGGCAATGAGCAGTTCTTC. This chain uses TRBV7-9 with TRBJ2-1; no firm D call. The CDR3 sequence is 14 residues long. Germline CDR1 reads SEHNR; CDR2 reads FQNEAQ (reference sequence). Deletions cut 0 bases from V and 6 bases from J, with 9 bases between.